Shown below are 8 T cell receptor beta chains from a single sample sequenced in a study of tumor and adjacent non-tumor tissue in lung cancer. Three rounds of nested PCR, following a modified ARM-PCR protocol, produced the TCRbeta library. TCRdb used MiXCR to reprocess the multiplex PCR reads, holding one entry per CDR3 protein. The sample holds approximately 90,000 distinct CDR3 sequences, roughly three quarters seen once. No cell sorting was done before RNA was extracted from the tissue. This non-tumor lung sample came from over 3 cm beyond the tumor edge. Material: distant non-tumor lung tissue. The source of these receptors is a woman in her 50s with non-small cell lung cancer.

Comment on this clonotype: The CDR3 end shows no conserved phenylalanine or tryptophan, and so a read error is likely. The chain is built from TRBV11-2 and TRBJ2-3, with 7 positions matching TRBD1. The CDR3 runs to 15 residues. CDR1 is SGHAT, CDR2 FQNNGV, per germline. The CDR3 nucleotides are TGTTCCAGCAGTCATGACAGGGCTAGCACAGATACGCAGTATTAT. Translating gives CSSSHDRASTDTQYY.

About this clonotype itself: The conserved final phenylalanine or tryptophan is absent from the CDR3, which likely points to a read error. This chain connects TRBV4-1 to TRBJ2-1; 8 bases line up with TRBD1. Germline V gives CDR1 MGHRA, CDR2 YSYEKL. The CDR3 loop spans 17 amino acids. CDR3 loop: CDSSHPTQGDAYNEQFL. In DNA, the CDR3 is TGCGACAGCAGCCACCCGACACAGGGGGATGCATACAATGAGCAGTTCTTA.

This clonotype has at least ten counts. The chain employs TRBV6-2 or TRBV6-3 and TRBJ1-2; the match to TRBD1 covers 9 bases. Germline V gives CDR1 MNHEY, CDR2 SVGEGT. The CDR3 spans 14 residues. V lost 5 bases to trimming and J lost 2 bases; unmatched junction nucleotides: 3. The CDR3 here is CASSPGTGNYGYTF. The CDR3 bases are TGTGCCAGCAGTCCCGGGACAGGGAACTATGGCTACACCTTC.

This chain joins TRBV29-1 and TRBJ2-7; 7 positions match TRBD1. From germline, CDR1 is SQVTM and CDR2 ANQGSEA. This CDR3 has 15 amino acids. V dropped 3 bases and J dropped 5; count of bases not matched to a gene: 13. CDR3 loop: CSVDSEQGVKNEQYF. Written as DNA, the CDR3 is TGCAGCGTTGATTCAGAGCAGGGGGTGAAGAACGAGCAGTACTTC.

With respect to this clonotype: One end of the junction fails to match germline, which may point to a read error. The genes are TRBV20-1 and TRBJ2-1; no clear D gene. Germline V gives CDR1 DFQATT, CDR2 SNEGSKA (reference sequence). The CDR3 loop spans 13 amino acids. The CDR3: CSARGVMIDEEFF. The CDR3 DNA is TGCAGTGCTAGAGGGGTTATGATAGATGAGGAGTTCTTC.

Of note for this clonotype: The conserved phenylalanine or tryptophan is not found at the CDR3 terminus, so this likely reflects a read error. The rearrangement joins TRBV11-2 to TRBJ2-3; D is perhaps TRBD1 or TRBD2 (5 bases each). CDR3 length: 16 amino acids. CDR1 is SGHAT, CDR2 FQNNGV, per germline. V was clipped by 3 bases and J by 3 bases, with 16 bases between them. CDR3 protein: CASSLWGHLATDTQYI. CDR3 nucleotide sequence: TGTGCCAGCAGCTTGTGGGGCCATCTAGCAACAGATACGCAGTATATT.

V is TRBV11-2 and J is TRBJ2-7, with 7 nucleotides matching TRBD1. Germline CDR1 SGHAT, CDR2 FQNNGV. CDR3 length: 15 amino acids. The CDR3 loop reads CACSTGTVRTYEQYF. The CDR3 DNA follows: TGTGCATGCAGCACCGGGACAGTGCGCACCTACGAGCAGTACTTC. The full variable domain, completed using reference TRBV11-2 and TRBJ2-7, is EAGVAQSPRYKIIEKRQSVAFWCNPISGHATLYWYQQILGQGPKLLIQFQNNGVVDDSQLPKDRFSAERLKGVDSTLKIQPAKLEDSAVYLCACSTGTVRTYEQYFGPGTRLTVT.

A word on this clonotype: As the CDR3 is not closed by the conserved phenylalanine or tryptophan, this likely results from a read error. The V call is TRBV10-3, the J call TRBJ1-1; no firm D call. In germline, CDR1 is ENHRY, CDR2 SYGVKD. The CDR3 is 12 residues long. The CDR3 protein is CAVSETQGEAFL. The CDR3 DNA follows: TGTGCCGTCAGTGAGACACAAGGTGAAGCTTTCTTG.